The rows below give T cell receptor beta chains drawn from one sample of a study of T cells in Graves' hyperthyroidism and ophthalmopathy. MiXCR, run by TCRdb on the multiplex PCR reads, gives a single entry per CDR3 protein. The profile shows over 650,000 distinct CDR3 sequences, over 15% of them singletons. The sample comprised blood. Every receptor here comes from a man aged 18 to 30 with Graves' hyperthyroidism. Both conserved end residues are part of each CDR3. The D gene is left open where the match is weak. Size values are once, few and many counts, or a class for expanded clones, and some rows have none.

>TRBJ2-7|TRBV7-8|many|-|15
TGTGCCAGCAGCTACACGGGGGTCCAGCCCTACGAGCAGTACTTC
CASSYTGVQPYEQYF
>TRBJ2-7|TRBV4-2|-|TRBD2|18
TGTACCAGCAGCCACGAACTACTAGCGGGAGTGGGGCCCTACGAGCAGTACTTC
CTSSHELLAGVGPYEQYF
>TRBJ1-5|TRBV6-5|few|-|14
TGTGCCAGCAGTTACTCGGGCGCGGTCATAGCCCAGCATTTT
CASSYSGAVIAQHF
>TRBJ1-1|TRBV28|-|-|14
TGTGCCAGCAGTTTAGTTGGAGGATTCACTGAAGCTTTCTTT
CASSLVGGFTEAFF
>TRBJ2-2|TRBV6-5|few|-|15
TGTGCCAGCAGTTTCATCGACCGGGGGCTCGGGGAGCTGTTTTTT
CASSFIDRGLGELFF
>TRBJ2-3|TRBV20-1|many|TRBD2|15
TGCAGTGCTAGAGATGCGCGGGAGAGCGCAGATACGCAGTATTTT
CSARDARESADTQYF
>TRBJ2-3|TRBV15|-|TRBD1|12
TGTGCCACCAGCAGGATACAGGGGACGCAGTATTTT
CATSRIQGTQYF
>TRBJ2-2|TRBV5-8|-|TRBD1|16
TGTGCCAGCACCTACAGGCCCACAGGGGCCACCGGGGAGCTGTTTTTT
CASTYRPTGATGELFF
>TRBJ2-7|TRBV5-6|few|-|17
TGTGCCAGCAGCTTGCTTCTAGCGCGAAACCCGAACTACGAGCAGTACTTC
CASSLLLARNPNYEQYF
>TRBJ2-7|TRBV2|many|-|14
TGTGCCAGCAGGGATATAACAGGGTTAGGCGAGCAGTACTTC
CASRDITGLGEQYF
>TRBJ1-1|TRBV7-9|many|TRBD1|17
TGTGCCAGCAGCCTTGGGACAGGGGGCAGGTTGAACACTGAAGCTTTCTTT
CASSLGTGGRLNTEAFF
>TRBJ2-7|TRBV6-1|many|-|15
TGTGCCAGCAGCGTCGGGGATAGCGAGATCTACGAGCAGTACTTC
CASSVGDSEIYEQYF
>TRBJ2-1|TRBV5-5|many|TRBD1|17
TGTGCCAGCAGCTGGGACAGGGGTCGTTCCTCCTACAATGAGCAGTTCTTC
CASSWDRGRSSYNEQFF
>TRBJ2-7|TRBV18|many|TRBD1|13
TGTGCCAGCTCACCAGGGACAGGGGCCGAGCAGTACTTC
CASSPGTGAEQYF
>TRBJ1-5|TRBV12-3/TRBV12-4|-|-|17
TGTGCCAGCAGTTTGGACGCAAGTAGTTATAGCAATCAGCCCCAGCATTTT
CASSLDASSYSNQPQHF
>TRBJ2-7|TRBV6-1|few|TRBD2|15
TGTGCCAGCAGTAGGTTGGGGGGGTCGGGATACGAGCAGTACTTC
CASSRLGGSGYEQYF
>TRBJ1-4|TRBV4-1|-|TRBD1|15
TGCGCCAGCAGCCCCCTCGAGGGGGCGGGTGAAAAACTGTTTTTT
CASSPLEGAGEKLFF
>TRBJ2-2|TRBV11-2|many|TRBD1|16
TGTGCCAGCAGCTTTTACACAGGGGGCGCGAACGGGGAGCTGTTTTTT
CASSFYTGGANGELFF
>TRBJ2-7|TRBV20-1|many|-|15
TGCAGTGCTAGTCCTCCCTCTCTGGCGGCGGGCGAGCAGTACTTC
CSASPPSLAAGEQYF
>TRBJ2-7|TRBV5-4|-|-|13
TGTGCCAGCAGCTCGTCGCCTCCCTACGAGCAGTACTTC
CASSSSPPYEQYF
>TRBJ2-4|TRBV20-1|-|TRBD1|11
TGCAGTGGACAGGGGATGAACATTCAGTACTTC
CSGQGMNIQYF
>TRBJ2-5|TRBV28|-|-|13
TGTGCCAGCAGTTTATTGGGGACGGAGACCCAGTACTTC
CASSLLGTETQYF
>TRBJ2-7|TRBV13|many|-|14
TGTGCCAGCAGCTTCGGGCGGAACTCCTACGAGCAGTACTTC
CASSFGRNSYEQYF
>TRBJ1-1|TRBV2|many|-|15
TGTGCCAGCAGAGCCGACCAGGCACCGAACACTGAAGCTTTCTTT
CASRADQAPNTEAFF